Listed below are T cell receptor beta chains from one sample, sequenced in a study of CD8+CD57+ T cells in acquired aplastic anemia. TCRdb re-derived calls from the reads in MiXCR, one entry per CDR3 protein. Seen here are a few hundred thousand distinct CDR3 sequences, roughly 59% observed once, and the top ten hold 1% to 1.5%. Sequencing used sorted CD4+, CD8+, or CD8+CD57+ T cells (not recorded which) from PBMCs. Source of these receptors: a human donor with aplastic anemia. Both conserved end residues are part of each CDR3. A D gene is named only where the DNA matches it firmly. Some rows have no size entry. The others give once, few or many, or a class for an expanded clone.

d_gene: TRBD2; v_gene: TRBV7-8; j_gene: TRBJ2-7; abundance: -; CDR3aa: CASSSGTTVLPNF; CDR3nt: TGTGCCAGCAGCTCCGGGACTACCGTCTTACCCAACTTC
d_gene: TRBD1; v_gene: TRBV5-8; j_gene: TRBJ1-6; abundance: many; CDR3aa: CASSSRDSYSPLHF; CDR3nt: TGTGCCAGCAGCTCCCGGGACAGCTATTCACCCCTCCACTTT
d_gene: -; v_gene: TRBV18; j_gene: TRBJ1-2; abundance: -; CDR3aa: CASSQQDSNYGYTF; CDR3nt: TGTGCCAGCTCACAACAGGACTCTAACTATGGCTACACCTTC
d_gene: TRBD2; v_gene: TRBV2; j_gene: TRBJ2-5; abundance: -; CDR3aa: CANSVGGSSGETQYF; CDR3nt: TGTGCCAACAGTGTCGGCGGGAGTTCGGGGGAGACCCAGTACTTC
d_gene: -; v_gene: TRBV24-1; j_gene: TRBJ2-7; abundance: once; CDR3aa: CATSDPRREGTYEQYF; CDR3nt: TGTGCCACCAGTGACCCCCGACGGGAAGGTACCTACGAGCAGTACTTC
d_gene: TRBD1; v_gene: TRBV11-2; j_gene: TRBJ2-1; abundance: many; CDR3aa: CASSPRQGGNEQFF; CDR3nt: TGTGCCAGCAGCCCGAGACAGGGGGGCAATGAGCAGTTCTTC
d_gene: -; v_gene: TRBV7-2; j_gene: TRBJ2-2; abundance: -; CDR3aa: CASSLEVNTGELFF; CDR3nt: TGTGCCAGCAGCTTAGAGGTGAACACCGGGGAGCTGTTTTTT
d_gene: -; v_gene: TRBV6-2/TRBV6-3; j_gene: TRBJ2-7; abundance: -; CDR3aa: CASSPNYEQYF; CDR3nt: TGTGCCAGCAGTCCGAACTACGAGCAGTACTTC
d_gene: -; v_gene: TRBV25-1; j_gene: TRBJ1-2; abundance: -; CDR3aa: CASSLYGRAIGYTF; CDR3nt: TGTGCCAGCAGTTTATATGGGAGGGCTATCGGCTACACCTTC
d_gene: -; v_gene: TRBV6-4; j_gene: TRBJ2-1; abundance: -; CDR3aa: CASSESDRTYNEQFF; CDR3nt: TGTGCCAGCAGTGAATCGGACCGGACCTACAATGAGCAGTTCTTC
d_gene: -; v_gene: TRBV7-9; j_gene: TRBJ1-1; abundance: -; CDR3aa: CASRNQGRTEAFF; CDR3nt: TGTGCCAGCAGGAACCAGGGTCGCACTGAAGCTTTCTTT
d_gene: -; v_gene: TRBV6-1; j_gene: TRBJ2-2; abundance: -; CDR3aa: CASTMSWRVGTGELFF; CDR3nt: TGTGCCAGCACGATGAGTTGGAGGGTTGGCACCGGGGAGCTGTTTTTT
d_gene: -; v_gene: TRBV20-1; j_gene: TRBJ1-1; abundance: -; CDR3aa: CSATTQGMNTEAFF; CDR3nt: TGCAGTGCTACTACACAGGGCATGAACACTGAAGCTTTCTTT
d_gene: -; v_gene: TRBV24-1; j_gene: TRBJ2-2; abundance: many; CDR3aa: CATSDFQGTGELFF; CDR3nt: TGTGCCACCAGTGATTTCCAGGGCACCGGGGAGCTGTTTTTT
d_gene: TRBD1; v_gene: TRBV29-1; j_gene: TRBJ2-3; abundance: -; CDR3aa: CSVGQASLVDTQYF; CDR3nt: TGCAGCGTGGGACAGGCTTCTCTAGTGGATACGCAGTATTTT
d_gene: -; v_gene: TRBV2; j_gene: TRBJ2-1; abundance: -; CDR3aa: CASDSLTSYNEQFF; CDR3nt: TGTGCCAGCGATTCCTTAACCTCCTACAATGAGCAGTTCTTC
d_gene: -; v_gene: TRBV5-8; j_gene: TRBJ2-3; abundance: once; CDR3aa: CASRPSISAEYF; CDR3nt: TGTGCCAGCAGACCCTCCATAAGCGCAGAGTATTTT
d_gene: -; v_gene: TRBV28; j_gene: TRBJ1-2; abundance: few; CDR3aa: CASSLANRASGGYTF; CDR3nt: TGTGCCAGCAGTTTAGCCAACCGGGCCTCCGGTGGCTACACCTTC
d_gene: -; v_gene: TRBV11-1; j_gene: TRBJ2-1; abundance: -; CDR3aa: CASSFLYDEQFF; CDR3nt: TGTGCCAGCAGCTTCCTTTACGATGAGCAGTTCTTC
d_gene: TRBD1; v_gene: TRBV19; j_gene: TRBJ1-3; abundance: many; CDR3aa: CASSSDRERSSGNTIYF; CDR3nt: TGTGCCAGTAGTTCTGACAGGGAAAGGAGCTCTGGAAACACCATATATTTT
d_gene: -; v_gene: TRBV7-6; j_gene: TRBJ2-3; abundance: -; CDR3aa: CASSPGLGTDMQYF; CDR3nt: TGTGCCAGCAGCCCCGGGCTGGGCACAGATATGCAGTATTTT
d_gene: -; v_gene: TRBV15; j_gene: TRBJ2-5; abundance: -; CDR3aa: CATSRTHRVETQYF; CDR3nt: TGTGCCACCAGCAGAACCCACAGGGTTGAGACCCAGTACTTC
d_gene: TRBD1; v_gene: TRBV7-9; j_gene: TRBJ2-2; abundance: once; CDR3aa: CASSLGDRDAGELFF; CDR3nt: TGTGCCAGCAGCTTGGGGGACAGGGATGCCGGGGAGCTGTTTTTT
d_gene: -; v_gene: TRBV2; j_gene: TRBJ2-1; abundance: few; CDR3aa: CARNGDNEQFF; CDR3nt: TGTGCCAGAAACGGAGACAATGAGCAGTTCTTC
d_gene: -; v_gene: TRBV10-3; j_gene: TRBJ1-3; abundance: few; CDR3aa: CAIGGGYGNTIYF; CDR3nt: TGTGCCATCGGTGGGGGGTATGGAAACACCATATATTTT
d_gene: TRBD1; v_gene: TRBV10-1; j_gene: TRBJ2-6; abundance: -; CDR3aa: CASLGDSSGANVLTF; CDR3nt: TGCGCCAGCCTGGGGGACAGCTCGGGGGCCAACGTCCTGACTTTC
d_gene: TRBD2; v_gene: TRBV11-2; j_gene: TRBJ2-7; abundance: -; CDR3aa: CASSLEPGRGDITYEQYF; CDR3nt: TGTGCCAGCAGCTTAGAACCCGGACGGGGGGATATTACCTACGAGCAGTACTTC
d_gene: TRBD2; v_gene: TRBV5-5; j_gene: TRBJ2-3; abundance: -; CDR3aa: CASSIHPGLTSTDTQYF; CDR3nt: TGTGCCAGCAGCATCCACCCGGGACTAACTAGCACAGATACGCAGTATTTT
d_gene: -; v_gene: TRBV10-3; j_gene: TRBJ2-7; abundance: few; CDR3aa: CAISPNGRDYEQYF; CDR3nt: TGTGCCATCAGTCCGAACGGCAGGGACTACGAGCAGTACTTC
d_gene: -; v_gene: TRBV7-9; j_gene: TRBJ2-7; abundance: -; CDR3aa: CASSLPRHEQYF; CDR3nt: TGTGCCAGCAGCTTACCTCGTCACGAGCAGTACTTC
d_gene: -; v_gene: TRBV7-2; j_gene: TRBJ2-7; abundance: -; CDR3aa: CASSLARGNEQYF; CDR3nt: TGTGCCAGCAGCTTAGCGCGGGGCAACGAGCAGTACTTC
d_gene: -; v_gene: TRBV7-2; j_gene: TRBJ2-5; abundance: many; CDR3aa: CASSLYGETQYF; CDR3nt: TGTGCCAGCAGCTTATACGGAGAGACCCAGTACTTC
d_gene: TRBD1; v_gene: TRBV24-1; j_gene: TRBJ2-1; abundance: few; CDR3aa: CATSDRTNRGLNEQFF; CDR3nt: TGTGCCACCAGTGATCGTACGAACAGGGGGCTCAATGAGCAGTTCTTC
d_gene: -; v_gene: TRBV18; j_gene: TRBJ1-1; abundance: many; CDR3aa: CASRTTGGDTEAFF; CDR3nt: TGTGCCAGCCGAACCACGGGGGGGGACACTGAAGCTTTCTTT
d_gene: -; v_gene: TRBV5-1; j_gene: TRBJ2-3; abundance: -; CDR3aa: CASSLGASSTDTQYF; CDR3nt: TGCGCCAGCAGCTTGGGGGCAAGTAGCACAGATACGCAGTATTTT
d_gene: TRBD1; v_gene: TRBV6-5; j_gene: TRBJ2-7; abundance: many; CDR3aa: CASRRDRNYEQYF; CDR3nt: TGTGCCAGCAGGAGGGACAGAAACTACGAGCAGTACTTC
d_gene: -; v_gene: TRBV9; j_gene: TRBJ2-7; abundance: -; CDR3aa: CASSVGLSGEYEQYF; CDR3nt: TGTGCCAGCAGCGTGGGGTTGAGCGGAGAATACGAGCAGTACTTC
d_gene: TRBD2; v_gene: TRBV6-5; j_gene: TRBJ2-5; abundance: many; CDR3aa: CASTRTSGGRETQYF; CDR3nt: TGTGCCAGCACACGAACTAGCGGGGGGCGGGAGACCCAGTACTTC
d_gene: -; v_gene: TRBV4-2; j_gene: TRBJ1-1; abundance: -; CDR3aa: CTSSLSVRSTEAFF; CDR3nt: TGTACCAGCAGCCTATCGGTCCGGTCCACTGAAGCTTTCTTT
d_gene: -; v_gene: TRBV7-9; j_gene: TRBJ1-2; abundance: many; CDR3aa: CASSFEQGSGYTF; CDR3nt: TGTGCCAGCAGCTTTGAGCAGGGGTCTGGCTACACCTTC